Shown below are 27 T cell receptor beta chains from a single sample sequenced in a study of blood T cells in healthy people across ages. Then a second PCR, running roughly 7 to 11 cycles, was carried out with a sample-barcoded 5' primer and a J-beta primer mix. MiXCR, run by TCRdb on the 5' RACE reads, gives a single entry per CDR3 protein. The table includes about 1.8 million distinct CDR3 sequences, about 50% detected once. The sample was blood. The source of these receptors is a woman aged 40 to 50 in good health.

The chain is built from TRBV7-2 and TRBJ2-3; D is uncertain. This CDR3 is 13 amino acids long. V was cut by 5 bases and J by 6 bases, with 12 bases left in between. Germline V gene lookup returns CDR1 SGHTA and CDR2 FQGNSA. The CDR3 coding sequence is TGTGCCAGCAGCCGATTTACCGGGGATACGCAGTATTTT. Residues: CASSRFTGDTQYF.

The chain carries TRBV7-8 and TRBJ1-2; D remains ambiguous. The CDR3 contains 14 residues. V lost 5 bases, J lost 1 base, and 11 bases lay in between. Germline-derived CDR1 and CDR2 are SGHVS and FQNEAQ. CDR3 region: CASSRPGINYGYTF. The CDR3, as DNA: TGTGCCAGCAGCCGTCCGGGTATTAACTATGGCTACACCTTC.

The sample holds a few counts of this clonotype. Here the CDR3 DNA reads TGTGCCAGCAGCTTAGCGCTAGCCCCTGAGTCCGAGCAGTACTTC. Its protein product is CASSLALAPESEQYF. The genes are TRBV7-8 and TRBJ2-4; D possibly corresponds to TRBD2 (5 bases). The tail of the sequence fits TRBJ2-7 better, so the J call may be wrong. Germline V CDR1 and CDR2: SGHVS, FQNEAQ. The CDR3 is made up of 15 amino acids.

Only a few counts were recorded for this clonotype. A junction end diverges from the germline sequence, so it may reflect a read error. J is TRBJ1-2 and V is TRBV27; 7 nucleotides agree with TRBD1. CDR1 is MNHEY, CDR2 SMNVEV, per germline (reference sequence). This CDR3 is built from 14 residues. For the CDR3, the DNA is TGCGCCAGCAGCTCCCGGGACAGCAACTATGGCTACACCTTC. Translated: CASSSRDSNYGYTF.

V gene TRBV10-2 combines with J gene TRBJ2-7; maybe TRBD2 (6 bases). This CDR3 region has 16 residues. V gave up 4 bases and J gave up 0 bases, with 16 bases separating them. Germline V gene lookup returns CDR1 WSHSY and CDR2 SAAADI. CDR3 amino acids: CASSGLSGDSSYEQYF. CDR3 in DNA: TGCGCCAGCAGTGGCCTTAGCGGTGACAGCTCCTACGAGCAGTACTTC.

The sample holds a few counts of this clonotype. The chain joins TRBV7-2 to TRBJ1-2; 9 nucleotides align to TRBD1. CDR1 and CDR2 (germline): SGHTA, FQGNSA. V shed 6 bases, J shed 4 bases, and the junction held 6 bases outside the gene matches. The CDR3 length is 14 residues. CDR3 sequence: CASSLRGQGYGYTF. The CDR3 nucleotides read TGTGCCAGCAGTTTAAGGGGACAGGGCTATGGCTACACCTTC. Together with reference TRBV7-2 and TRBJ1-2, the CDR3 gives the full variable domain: GAGVSQSPSNKVTEKGKDVELRCDPISGHTALYWYRQSLGQGLEFLIYFQGNSAPDKSGLPSDRFSAERTGGSVSTLTIQRTQQEDSAVYLCASSLRGQGYGYTFGSGTRLTVV.

Here the CDR3 DNA reads TGCAGTGCTAGATGGGGCAGGCTGGACGAGCAGTACTTC. Its protein is CSARWGRLDEQYF. V and J are TRBV20-1 and TRBJ2-7; maybe TRBD1 (5 bases). Germline V lookup: CDR1 DFQATT, CDR2 SNEGSKA (reference sequence). The CDR3 contains 13 residues. Trimming stripped 2 bases from V and 5 bases from J, with 13 bases between.

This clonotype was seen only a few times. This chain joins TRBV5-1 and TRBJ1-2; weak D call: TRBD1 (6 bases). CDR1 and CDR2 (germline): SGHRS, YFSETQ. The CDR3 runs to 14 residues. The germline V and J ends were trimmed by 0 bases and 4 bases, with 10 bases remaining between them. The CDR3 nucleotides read TGCGCCAGCAGCTTGGGGGACACCACCTATGGCTACACCTTC. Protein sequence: CASSLGDTTYGYTF.

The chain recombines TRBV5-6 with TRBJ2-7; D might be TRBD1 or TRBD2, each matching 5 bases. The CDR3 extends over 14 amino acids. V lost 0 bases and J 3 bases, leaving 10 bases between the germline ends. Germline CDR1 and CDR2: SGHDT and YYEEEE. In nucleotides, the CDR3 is TGTGCCAGCAGCTTGGGGGGGTTTAACTACGAGCAGTACTTC. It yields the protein CASSLGGFNYEQYF.

DNA for the CDR3: TGTGCCTGCCTGGGAGTTAACTATGGCTACACCTTC. Translating it yields CACLGVNYGYTF. The chain links TRBV6-5 to TRBJ1-2; D is unresolved. This CDR3 comprises 12 residues. Trimming shortened V by 11 bases and J by 1 base, and 11 bases separated the two germline ends. CDR1 is MNHEY, CDR2 SVGAGI, per germline.

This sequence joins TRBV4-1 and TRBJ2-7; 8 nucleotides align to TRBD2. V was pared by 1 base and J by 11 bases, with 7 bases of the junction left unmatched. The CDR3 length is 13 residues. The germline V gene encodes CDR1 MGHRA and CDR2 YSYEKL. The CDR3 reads CASSQVLAGSEYF. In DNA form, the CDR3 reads TGCGCCAGCAGCCAAGTATTAGCGGGGTCCGAGTACTTC.

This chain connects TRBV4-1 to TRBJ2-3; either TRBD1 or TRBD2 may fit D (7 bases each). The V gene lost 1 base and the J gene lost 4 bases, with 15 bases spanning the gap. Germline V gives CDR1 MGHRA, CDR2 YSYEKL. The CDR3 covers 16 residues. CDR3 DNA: TGCGCCAGCAGCCAAGCAGGGGGGGGCAAGGCAGATACGCAGTATTTT. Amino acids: CASSQAGGGKADTQYF.

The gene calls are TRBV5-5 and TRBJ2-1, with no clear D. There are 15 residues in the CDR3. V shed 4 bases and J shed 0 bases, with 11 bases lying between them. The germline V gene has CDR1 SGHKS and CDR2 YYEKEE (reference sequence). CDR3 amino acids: CASSQTVPSYNEQFF. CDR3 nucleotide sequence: TGTGCCAGCAGCCAAACGGTGCCCTCCTACAATGAGCAGTTCTTC. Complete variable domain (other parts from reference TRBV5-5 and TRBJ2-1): DAGVTQSPTHLIKTRGQQVTLRCSPISGHKSVSWYQQVLGQGPQFIFQYYEKEERGRGNFPDRFSARQFPNYSSELNVNALLLGDSALYLCASSQTVPSYNEQFFGPGTRLTVL.

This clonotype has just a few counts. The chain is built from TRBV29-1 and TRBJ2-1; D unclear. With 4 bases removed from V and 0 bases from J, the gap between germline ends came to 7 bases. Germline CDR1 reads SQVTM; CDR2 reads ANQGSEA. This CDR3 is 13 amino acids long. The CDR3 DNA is TGCAGCGTTGGCGAATACTCCTACAATGAGCAGTTCTTC. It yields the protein CSVGEYSYNEQFF.

The CDR3 here is CASSHGQPNTQYF. The CDR3 coding sequence is TGTGCCAGCAGCCATGGACAGCCTAATACGCAGTATTTT. This chain joins TRBV7-6 and TRBJ2-3, with a possible D match to TRBD1 (6 bases). The V and J ends lost 5 bases and 7 bases respectively, with 13 bases between them. Germline CDR1 and CDR2: SGHVS and FNYEAQ. The CDR3 loop spans 13 amino acids.

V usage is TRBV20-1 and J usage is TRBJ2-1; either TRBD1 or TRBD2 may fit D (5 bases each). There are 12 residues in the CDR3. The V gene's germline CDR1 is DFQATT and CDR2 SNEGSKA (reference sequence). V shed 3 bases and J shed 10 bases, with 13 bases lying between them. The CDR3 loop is CSASNYGAEQFF. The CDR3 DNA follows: TGCAGTGCTAGTAACTACGGGGCGGAGCAGTTCTTC.

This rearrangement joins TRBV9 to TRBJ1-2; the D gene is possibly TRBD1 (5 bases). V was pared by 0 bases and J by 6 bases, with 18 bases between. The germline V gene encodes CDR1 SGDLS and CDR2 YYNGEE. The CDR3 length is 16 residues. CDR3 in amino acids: CASSVANAGVLDGYTF. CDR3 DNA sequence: TGTGCCAGCAGCGTAGCTAACGCGGGGGTCCTGGATGGCTACACCTTC.

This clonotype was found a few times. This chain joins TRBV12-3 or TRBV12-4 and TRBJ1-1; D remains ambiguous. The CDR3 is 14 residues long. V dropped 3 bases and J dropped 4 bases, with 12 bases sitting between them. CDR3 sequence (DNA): TGTGCCAGCAGTTTTGAGGGTCGGGGCACTGAAGCTTTCTTT. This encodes CASSFEGRGTEAFF.

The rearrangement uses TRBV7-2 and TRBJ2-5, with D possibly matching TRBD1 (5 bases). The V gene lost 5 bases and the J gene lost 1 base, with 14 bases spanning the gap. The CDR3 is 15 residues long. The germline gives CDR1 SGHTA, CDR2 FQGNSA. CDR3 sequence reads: CASSPRGYLQETQYF. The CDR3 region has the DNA TGTGCCAGCAGCCCAAGGGGATACCTCCAAGAGACCCAGTACTTC.

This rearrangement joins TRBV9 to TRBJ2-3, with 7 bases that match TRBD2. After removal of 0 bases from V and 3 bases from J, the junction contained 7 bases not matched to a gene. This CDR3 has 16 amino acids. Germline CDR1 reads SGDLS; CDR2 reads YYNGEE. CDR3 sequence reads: CASSVGVAGETDTQYF. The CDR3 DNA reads TGTGCCAGCAGCGTAGGCGTGGCGGGGGAGACAGATACGCAGTATTTT.

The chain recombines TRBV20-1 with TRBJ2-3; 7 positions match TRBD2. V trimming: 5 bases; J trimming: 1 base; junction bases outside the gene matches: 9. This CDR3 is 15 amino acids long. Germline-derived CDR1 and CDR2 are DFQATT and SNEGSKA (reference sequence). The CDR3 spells CSAHPFGGGTDTQYF. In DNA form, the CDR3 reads TGCAGTGCTCACCCCTTTGGGGGGGGCACAGATACGCAGTATTTT.

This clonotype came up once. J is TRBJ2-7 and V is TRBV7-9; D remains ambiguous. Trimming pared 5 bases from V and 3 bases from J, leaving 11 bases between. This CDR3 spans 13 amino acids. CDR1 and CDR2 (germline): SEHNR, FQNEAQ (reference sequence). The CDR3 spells CASSPAGYYEQYF. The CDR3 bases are TGTGCCAGCAGCCCGGCCGGGTACTACGAGCAGTACTTC.

CDR3 sequence: CASTKLDDYGYTF. The CDR3 coding sequence is TGTGCCAGCACCAAACTCGACGACTATGGCTACACCTTC. The chain recombines TRBV6-5 with TRBJ1-2; D is unclear. The CDR3 is 13 amino acids. Trimming took 7 bases from V and 3 from J, leaving 12 bases between them. Germline values: CDR1 MNHEY, CDR2 SVGAGI.

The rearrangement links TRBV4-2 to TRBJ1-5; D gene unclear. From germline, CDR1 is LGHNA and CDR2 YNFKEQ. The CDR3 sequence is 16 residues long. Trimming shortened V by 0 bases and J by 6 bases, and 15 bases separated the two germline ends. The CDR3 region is CASSQDLTGTFQPQHF. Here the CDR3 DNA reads TGTGCCAGCAGCCAAGATTTGACCGGCACCTTTCAGCCCCAGCATTTT.

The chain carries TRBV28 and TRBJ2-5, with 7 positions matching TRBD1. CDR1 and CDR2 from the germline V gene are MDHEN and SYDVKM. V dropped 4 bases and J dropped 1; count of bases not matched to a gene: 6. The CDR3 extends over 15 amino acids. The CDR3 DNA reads TGTGCCAGCAGTTGGGGGACAGCAACCCAAGAGACCCAGTACTTC. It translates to CASSWGTATQETQYF.

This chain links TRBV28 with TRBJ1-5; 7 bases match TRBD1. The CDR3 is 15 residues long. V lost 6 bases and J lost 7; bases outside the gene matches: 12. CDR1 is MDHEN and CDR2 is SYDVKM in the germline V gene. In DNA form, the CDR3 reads TGTGCCAGCAGCCAACCGACAGGGTCATTACAGCCCCAGCATTTT. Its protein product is CASSQPTGSLQPQHF. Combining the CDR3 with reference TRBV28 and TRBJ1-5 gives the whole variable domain DVKVTQSSRYLVKRTGEKVFLECVQDMDHENMFWYRQDPGLGLRLIYFSYDVKMKEKGDIPEGYSVSREKKERFSLILESASTNQTSMYLCASSQPTGSLQPQHFGDGTRLSIL.

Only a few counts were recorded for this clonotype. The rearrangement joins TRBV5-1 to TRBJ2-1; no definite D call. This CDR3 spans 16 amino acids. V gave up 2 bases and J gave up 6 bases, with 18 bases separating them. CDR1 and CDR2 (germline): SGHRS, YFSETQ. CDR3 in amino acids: CASSLSHQTPFNEQFF. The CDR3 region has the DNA TGCGCCAGCAGCTTATCCCACCAGACTCCTTTCAATGAGCAGTTCTTC.